Here is one T cell receptor (beta chain) with its context. The data are from a study of control samples from healthy donors and cancer patients. Method: immunoSEQ multiplex PCR; TCRdb's copy keeps in-frame clones and lacks some. This sample's table has 150,000 to 200,000 clones. The CDR3 contains 17 residues. Trimming left V 1 base short and J 0 bases short, with 10 bases between. The germline V gene has CDR1 MGHRA and CDR2 YSYEKL. The chain employs TRBV4-1 and TRBJ2-6, with D perhaps matching TRBD2 (5 bases). The TCR was taken from a young woman in good health. The sample comprised blood. CDR3 amino acids: CASSQGWESSGANVLTF. The CDR3 nucleotides read TGCGCCAGCAGCCAAGGCTGGGAGTCCTCTGGGGCCAACGTCCTGACTTTC.